What follows describes a single T cell receptor beta chain. The data originate from a study of long-term antiretroviral therapy in people with HIV. Samples were assayed with immunoSEQ v3.0 at survey level. Method: immunoSEQ multiplex PCR; TCRdb's copy keeps in-frame clones and lacks some. This table has fewer than 40,000 clones, more than 95% appearing once. This clonotype was obtained from a man in his thirties or forties with HIV. Sequencing used unsorted PBMCs, obtained 6.9 years after starting antiretroviral therapy.

Here the CDR3 reads CASSVGLGATNTGELFF. The CDR3 nucleotides are TGTGCCAGCAGTGTAGGTCTGGGGGCGACGAACACCGGGGAGCTGTTTTTT. This chain joins TRBV2 and TRBJ2-2, with D tentatively TRBD1 (6 bases). V was shortened by 4 bases and J by 0 bases, with 15 bases between the two germline ends. Germline values: CDR1 SNHLY, CDR2 FYNNEI. CDR3 length: 17 amino acids.